This T cell receptor beta chain is from a study of T cell clusters in autoimmune cytopenias. In the case of this clonotype: Its antigen is undetermined.

Points from the study as a whole: TRB repertoire shifts in secondary cytopenia and chronic lymphocytic leukemia mostly reflected lymphoma, not autoimmunity. No cluster-lack signature appeared between secondary cytopenia and chronic lymphocytic leukemia patients, apparently due to lymphoma masking.

TRB was amplified from roughly 270 ng of peripheral blood genomic DNA per sample. TRB was amplified by touch-down multiplex PCR, primer pools A and B combined. TCRdb re-called the multiplex PCR reads and catalogs CDR3 proteins one per entry, DNA excluded. This sample's clone table lists 9,500 to 12,000 distinct CDR3 sequences. The CDR3 has 17 amino acids. Germline CDR1 is MNHEY and CDR2 is SMNVEV (reference sequence). These data were likewise used in another study, on T cell repertoires in aging, cancer and after chemotherapy.

Sequences were obtained from peripheral blood. The receptor's source is a human donor in good health. The chain carries TRBV27 and TRBJ2-3; TCRdb returns TRBD2, unconfirmable since there is no DNA. This CDR3 reads CASSLSTSGSLSDTQYF.